This section outlines one T cell receptor beta chain sequence together with its context. The antigen remains undetermined. The sample belongs to a study of shared clonotypes between healthy human individuals. Overall study findings and caveats: Clonotype sharing across donors was expected to vary with sequencing depth.

All donors qualified as healthy HIV-negative adults and had experienced no recent acute infections or vaccinations. Repertoires were generated with immunoSEQ multiplex PCR, while TCRdb's copy carries only in-frame clones and drops some. The table records more than 400,000 clones, 70% to 85% of them present only once. Unmatched junction bases numbered 8, after V lost 3 bases and J lost 2 bases. Germline loops: CDR1 KGHSH, CDR2 LQKENI. The CDR3 covers 16 residues. The receptor was isolated from a woman between 40 and 50 years old in good health. Some clones in this sample may be carry-over from other donors' samples. The sample taken for sequencing was PBMCs. The chain uses TRBV18 and TRBJ2-3; 7 nucleotides match TRBD2. The CDR3 DNA sequence: TGTGCCAGCTCACCCCTGGGCGGGAGCACCACAGATACGCAGTATTTT. Its translation is CASSPLGGSTTDTQYF.